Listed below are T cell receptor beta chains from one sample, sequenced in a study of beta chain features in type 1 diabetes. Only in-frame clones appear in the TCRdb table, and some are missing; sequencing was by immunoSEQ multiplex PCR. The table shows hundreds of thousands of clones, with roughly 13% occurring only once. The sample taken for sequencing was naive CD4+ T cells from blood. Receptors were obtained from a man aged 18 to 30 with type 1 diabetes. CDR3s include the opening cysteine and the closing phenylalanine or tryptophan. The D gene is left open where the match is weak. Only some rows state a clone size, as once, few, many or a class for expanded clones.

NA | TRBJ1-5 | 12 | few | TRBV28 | CASSTINQPQHF | TGTGCCAGCAGCACCATAAATCAGCCCCAGCATTTT
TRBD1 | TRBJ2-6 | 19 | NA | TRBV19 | CASSMEPYRGAAGANVLTF | TGTGCCAGTAGTATGGAGCCTTACAGGGGCGCGGCTGGGGCCAACGTCCTGACTTTC
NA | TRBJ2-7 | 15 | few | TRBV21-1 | CASSKAERDIYEQYF | TGTGCCAGCAGCAAAGCCGAGCGGGACATCTACGAGCAGTACTTC
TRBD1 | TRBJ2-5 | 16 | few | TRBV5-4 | CASSAAPKGQQETQYF | TGTGCCAGCAGCGCGGCCCCTAAGGGACAGCAAGAGACCCAGTACTTC
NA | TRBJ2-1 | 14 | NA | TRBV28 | CATQTLSSYNEQFF | TGTGCCACCCAGACACTGAGCTCCTACAATGAGCAGTTCTTC
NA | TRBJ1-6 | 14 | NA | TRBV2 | CASSPSVGFSPLHF | TGTGCCAGCAGTCCGAGTGTAGGCTTTTCACCCCTCCACTTT
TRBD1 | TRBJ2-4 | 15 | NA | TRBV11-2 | CASSALQGRVNIQYF | TGTGCCAGCAGCGCCCTACAGGGGAGAGTAAACATTCAGTACTTC
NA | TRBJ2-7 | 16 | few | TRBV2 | CASSESGAGSSYEQYF | TGTGCCAGCAGTGAGAGTGGGGCGGGTTCATCCTACGAGCAGTACTTC
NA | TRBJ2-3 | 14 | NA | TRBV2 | CASRGVSFTDTQYF | TGTGCCAGCAGAGGAGTGAGTTTCACAGATACGCAGTATTTT
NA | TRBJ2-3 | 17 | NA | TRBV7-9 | CASSPNPGGAGGDTQYF | TGTGCCAGCAGCCCTAACCCCGGCGGGGCCGGGGGAGATACGCAGTATTTT
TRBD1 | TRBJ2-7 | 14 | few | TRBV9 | CASSVGDRGNEQYF | TGTGCCAGCAGCGTAGGCGACAGGGGGAACGAGCAGTACTTC
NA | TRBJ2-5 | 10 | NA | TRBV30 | CAWKEETQYF | TGTGCCTGGAAGGAAGAGACCCAGTACTTC
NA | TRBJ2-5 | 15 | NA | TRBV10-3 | CAISGAGPPQETQYF | TGTGCCATCAGTGGGGCAGGGCCGCCCCAAGAGACCCAGTACTTC
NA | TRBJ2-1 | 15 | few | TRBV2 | CASSQTGLPYNEQFF | TGTGCCAGCAGCCAAACGGGACTCCCCTACAATGAGCAGTTCTTC
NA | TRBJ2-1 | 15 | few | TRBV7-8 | CASSLESASYNEQFF | TGTGCCAGCAGCTTAGAGTCAGCCTCCTACAATGAGCAGTTCTTC
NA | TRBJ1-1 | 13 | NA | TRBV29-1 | CSLRGQMNTEAFF | TGCAGCCTTCGAGGACAGATGAACACTGAAGCTTTCTTT
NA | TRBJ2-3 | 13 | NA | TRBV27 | CASSLSRTDTQYF | TGTGCCAGCAGTTTATCCAGGACAGATACGCAGTATTTT
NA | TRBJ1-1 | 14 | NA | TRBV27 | CASSLRRENTEAFF | TGTGCCAGCAGTTTAAGGAGGGAGAACACTGAAGCTTTCTTT